This T cell receptor (beta chain) stems from a study of blood T cell repertoires in COVID-19. Authors' data handling: Amplification of reference gene primers was used by the study to estimate nucleated cell counts. Clones were sequenced by immunoSEQ multiplex PCR, and TCRdb holds only the in-frame ones, with some missing. That table is the source of V, J and clone size, and D and trimming were worked out from the DNA. The table has under 250,000 clones, about 84% seen once. J gave up 4 bases and V 5 bases, and 11 bases lay outside the gene matches. The germline gives CDR1 MNHEY, CDR2 SVGEGT. The CDR3 totals 16 residues.

The genes are TRBV6-2 or TRBV6-3 and TRBJ2-3; 8 positions agree with TRBD2. The sequence was obtained from a woman older than 75 with COVID-19, enrolled during active disease. Material for sequencing was peripheral blood. As DNA, the CDR3 is TGTGCCAGCAGTGCGATTCGGACTAGCTGGCCAGATACGCAGTATTTT. It yields the protein CASSAIRTSWPDTQYF.